This entry features one T cell receptor (beta chain) sequence. This specimen belongs to a study of blood T cell repertoires in COVID-19. Study context: Sites across the United States, Italy and Spain contributed samples from acute and convalescent COVID-19. The analysed material was cDNA or gDNA that came from T cells, B-cell-depleted T cells, or PBMCs.

Per germline, CDR1 LNHDA and CDR2 SQIVND (reference sequence). This CDR3 spans 14 amino acids. Trimming removed 3 bases from V and 6 bases from J; junction bases left unmatched: 4. In the authors' methods: Amplification with reference gene primers provided the estimates of nucleated cell counts. Only in-frame clones appear in the TCRdb table, and some are missing; sequencing was by immunoSEQ multiplex PCR. That table supplies the V and J calls and clone size; D and trimming were determined from the DNA. Among about 350,000 clones listed, around 87% were seen once. The specimen sequenced was peripheral blood. The origin of this receptor is a woman between 50 and 59 years old with COVID-19, enrolled during active disease. The V call is TRBV19, the J call TRBJ1-5, with 8 bases aligning to TRBD1. The CDR3, as DNA: TGTGCCAGTAGTATGGGCAGGGGGCTTCAGCCCCAGCATTTT. Residues: CASSMGRGLQPQHF.